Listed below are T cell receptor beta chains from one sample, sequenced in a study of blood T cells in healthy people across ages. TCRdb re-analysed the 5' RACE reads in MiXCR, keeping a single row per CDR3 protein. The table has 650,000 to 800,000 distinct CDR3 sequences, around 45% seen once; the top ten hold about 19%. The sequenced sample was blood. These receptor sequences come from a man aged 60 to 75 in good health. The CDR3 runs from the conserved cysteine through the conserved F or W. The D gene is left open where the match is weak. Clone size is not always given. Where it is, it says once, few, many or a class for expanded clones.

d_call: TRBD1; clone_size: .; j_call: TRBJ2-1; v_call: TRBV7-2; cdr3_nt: TGCGCCAGCAGCATGGGACAGGGGTTCAATGAGCAGTTCTTC; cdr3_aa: CASSMGQGFNEQFF
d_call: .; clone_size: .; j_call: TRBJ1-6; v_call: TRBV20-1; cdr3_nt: TGCAGTGCTAGAGATCGGAGGGGGAATCCACCCCTCCACTTT; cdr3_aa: CSARDRRGNPPLHF
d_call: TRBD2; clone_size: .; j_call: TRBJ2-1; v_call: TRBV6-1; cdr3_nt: TGTGCCAGCAGTGACCCCGGGACTAGAGGTAATGAGCAGTTCTTC; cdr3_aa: CASSDPGTRGNEQFF
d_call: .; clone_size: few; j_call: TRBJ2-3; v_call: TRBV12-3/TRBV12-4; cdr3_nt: TGTGCCAGCAGTCATCAGGGGAGGGGAGATACGCAGTATTTT; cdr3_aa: CASSHQGRGDTQYF
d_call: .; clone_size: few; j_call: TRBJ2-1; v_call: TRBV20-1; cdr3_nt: TGCAGTGCTAGAGTTCCTGGACAGAACCTTGACAATGAGCAGTTCTTC; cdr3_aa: CSARVPGQNLDNEQFF
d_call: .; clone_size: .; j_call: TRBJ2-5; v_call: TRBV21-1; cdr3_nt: TGTGCCAGCGAGGGGGGGACGGAAGAGACCCAGTACTTC; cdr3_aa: CASEGGTEETQYF
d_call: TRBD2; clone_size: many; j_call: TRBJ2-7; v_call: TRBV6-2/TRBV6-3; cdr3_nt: TGTGCCAGCCGAGGGACTAGCGGGGGCGAGCAGTACTTC; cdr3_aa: CASRGTSGGEQYF
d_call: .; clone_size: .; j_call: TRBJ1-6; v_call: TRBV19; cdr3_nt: TGTGCCAGTAGTATCGGGGGCTCCTATAATTCACCCCTCCACTTT; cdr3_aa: CASSIGGSYNSPLHF
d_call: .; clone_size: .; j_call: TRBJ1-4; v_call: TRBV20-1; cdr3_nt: TGCAGTGCTAGATACCTTAGGGGCTTTCGGGAAAAACTGTTTTTT; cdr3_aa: CSARYLRGFREKLFF
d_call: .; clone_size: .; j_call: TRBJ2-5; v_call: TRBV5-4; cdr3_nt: TGTGCCAGCAGCTTGGGACAGGCCGTACCCCAAGAGACCCAGTACTTC; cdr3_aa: CASSLGQAVPQETQYF
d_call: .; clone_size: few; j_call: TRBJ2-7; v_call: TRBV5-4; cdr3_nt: TGTGCCAGCAGCTTGGACCTCCAGACGCCCGAGCAGTACTTC; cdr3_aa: CASSLDLQTPEQYF
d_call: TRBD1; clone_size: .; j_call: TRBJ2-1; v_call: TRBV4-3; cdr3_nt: TGCGCCAGCAGCCAACTCGACAGGGGCTCCTACAATGAGCAGTTCTTC; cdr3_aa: CASSQLDRGSYNEQFF
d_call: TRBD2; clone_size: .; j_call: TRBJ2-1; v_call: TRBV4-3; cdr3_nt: TGCGCCAGCAGCCACGAAAGGGGCGGGAGGCAGTTCTTC; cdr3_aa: CASSHERGGRQFF
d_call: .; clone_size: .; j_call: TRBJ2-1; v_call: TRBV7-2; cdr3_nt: TGTGCCAGCAGCTTAAACCCCACCGGGGGTCGGAATGAGCAGTTCTTC; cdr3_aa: CASSLNPTGGRNEQFF
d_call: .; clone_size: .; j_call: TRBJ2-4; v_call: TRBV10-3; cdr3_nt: TGTGCCATCCAGACGTCTTCCGACGGAGGACCCTCTCCCTACGATCAGTACTTC; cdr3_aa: CAIQTSSDGGPSPYDQYF
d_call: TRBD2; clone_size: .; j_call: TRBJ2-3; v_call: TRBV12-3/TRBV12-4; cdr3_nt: TGTGCCAGCAATCCCGGGACTAGCGGGTCTAATACGCAGTATTTT; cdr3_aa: CASNPGTSGSNTQYF
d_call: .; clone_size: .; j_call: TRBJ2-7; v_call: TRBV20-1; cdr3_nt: TGCCGTGCTAGAGATATCAGTCGGGTGATCAACGAGCAGTACTTC; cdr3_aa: CRARDISRVINEQYF
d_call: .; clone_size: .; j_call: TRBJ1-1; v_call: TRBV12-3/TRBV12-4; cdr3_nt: TGTGCCAGCAGTTTTTTCAGTGGAGGGGCTGAAGCTTTCTTT; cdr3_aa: CASSFFSGGAEAFF
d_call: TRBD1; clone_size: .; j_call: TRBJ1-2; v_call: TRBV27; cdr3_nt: TGTGCCAGCAGTTTAGCCCGGACAGGGATGCTGGGCTATGGCTACACCTTC; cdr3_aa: CASSLARTGMLGYGYTF
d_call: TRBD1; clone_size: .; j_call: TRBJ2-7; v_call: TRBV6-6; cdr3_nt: TGTGCCAGCAGTCGAATCCGGGACAGTTGGGGTCGGGAGCAGTACTTC; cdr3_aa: CASSRIRDSWGREQYF
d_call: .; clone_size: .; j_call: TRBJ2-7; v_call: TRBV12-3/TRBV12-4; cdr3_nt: TGTGCCAGCAGTTTAGATTTTAGGGATCACGAGCAGTACTTC; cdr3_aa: CASSLDFRDHEQYF
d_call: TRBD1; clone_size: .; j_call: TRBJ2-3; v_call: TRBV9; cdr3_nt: TGTGCCAGCAGCGTAGGAAGTACAGGGGGCGGTACGCAGTATTTT; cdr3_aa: CASSVGSTGGGTQYF
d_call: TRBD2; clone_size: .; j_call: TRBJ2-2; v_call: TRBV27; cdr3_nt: TGTGCCAGCAGTTCGGGAACAACTAGCGGGGGGGCCGGGGAGCTGTTTTTT; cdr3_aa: CASSSGTTSGGAGELFF
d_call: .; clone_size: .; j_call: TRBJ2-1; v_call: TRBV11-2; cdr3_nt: TGTGCCAGCACCGGGACTGGCTCCTACAATGAGCAGTTCTTC; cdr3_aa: CASTGTGSYNEQFF
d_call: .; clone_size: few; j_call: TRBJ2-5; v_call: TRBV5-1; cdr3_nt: TGCGCCAGCAGCTTCCGGGACAACCAAGAGACCCAGTACTTC; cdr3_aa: CASSFRDNQETQYF
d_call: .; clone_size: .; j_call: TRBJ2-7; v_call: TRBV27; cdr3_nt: TGTGCCAGCAGACCCAGGGTCTCGTCCTACGAGCAGTACTTC; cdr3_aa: CASRPRVSSYEQYF
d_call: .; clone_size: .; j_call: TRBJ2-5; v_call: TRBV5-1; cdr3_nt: TGCGCCAGCAGCTTGGGGGAGTGGACGCAAGAGACCCAGTACTTC; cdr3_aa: CASSLGEWTQETQYF
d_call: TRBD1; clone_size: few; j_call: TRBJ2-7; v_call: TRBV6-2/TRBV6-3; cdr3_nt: TGTGCCAGCACGGGACAGGGCTCCTACGAGCAGTACTTC; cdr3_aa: CASTGQGSYEQYF
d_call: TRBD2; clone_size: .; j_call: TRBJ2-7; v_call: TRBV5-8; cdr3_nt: TGTGCCAGCAGCTGGATCGTCGCTAGCGGCTCCTACGAGCAGTACTTC; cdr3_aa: CASSWIVASGSYEQYF
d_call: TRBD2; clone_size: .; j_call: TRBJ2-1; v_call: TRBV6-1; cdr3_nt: TGTGCCAGCAGGGAACTAGCGGGGGGTGAGCAGTTCTTC; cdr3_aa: CASRELAGGEQFF
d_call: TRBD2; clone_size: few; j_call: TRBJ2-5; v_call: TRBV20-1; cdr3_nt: TGCAGTGCTAGACGCGGGGGAAGACAAGAGACCCAGTACTTC; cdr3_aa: CSARRGGRQETQYF
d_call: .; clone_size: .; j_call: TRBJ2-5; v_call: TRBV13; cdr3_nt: TGTGCCAGCAGCTTGATGCAGGGAGGAGAGACCCAGTACTTC; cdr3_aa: CASSLMQGGETQYF
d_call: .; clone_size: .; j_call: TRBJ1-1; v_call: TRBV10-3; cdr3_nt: TGTGCCACAAGGGAAAGGACGACTGAAGCTTTCTTT; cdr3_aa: CATRERTTEAFF
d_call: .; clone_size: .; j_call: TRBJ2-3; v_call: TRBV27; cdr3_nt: TGTGCCAGCAGTTTAGGTCTATTCACAGATACGCAGTATTTT; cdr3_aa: CASSLGLFTDTQYF
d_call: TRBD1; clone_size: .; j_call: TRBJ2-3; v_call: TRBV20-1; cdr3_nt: TGCAGTGCTTCTCTGGGGACAGCGAGCACAGATACGCAGTATTTT; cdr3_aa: CSASLGTASTDTQYF
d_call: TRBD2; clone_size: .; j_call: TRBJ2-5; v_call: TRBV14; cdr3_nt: TGTGCCAGCAGCCAAGTTGGCGGGGGTGAGACCCAGTACTTC; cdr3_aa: CASSQVGGGETQYF
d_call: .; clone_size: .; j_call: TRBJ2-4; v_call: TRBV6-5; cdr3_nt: TGTGCCAGCAGTTACTCGAAGTCGAGATCCGTCGATAACATTCAGTACTTC; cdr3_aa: CASSYSKSRSVDNIQYF
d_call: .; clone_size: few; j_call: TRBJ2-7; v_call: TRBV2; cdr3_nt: TGTGCCAGCAGTGTTAACGGGGTTCGCCTTACCTACGAGCAGTACTTC; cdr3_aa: CASSVNGVRLTYEQYF
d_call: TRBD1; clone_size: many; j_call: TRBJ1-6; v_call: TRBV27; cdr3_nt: TGTGCCAGCAGTTACGCGGGACAGGGAAATTCACCCCTCCACTTT; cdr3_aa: CASSYAGQGNSPLHF
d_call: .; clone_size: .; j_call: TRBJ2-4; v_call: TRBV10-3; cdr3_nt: TGTGCCATCAGGCGGGGGGACAGGGCTGACATTCAGTACTTC; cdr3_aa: CAIRRGDRADIQYF
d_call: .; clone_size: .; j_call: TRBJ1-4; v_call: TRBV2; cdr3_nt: TGTGCCAGCAGCTCCGGGACCTTAAATGAAAAACTGTTTTTT; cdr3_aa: CASSSGTLNEKLFF
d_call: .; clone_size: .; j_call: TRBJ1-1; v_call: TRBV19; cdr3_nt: TGTGCCAGCGGCGGGGGGGGCACTGAAGCTTTCTTT; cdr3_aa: CASGGGGTEAFF
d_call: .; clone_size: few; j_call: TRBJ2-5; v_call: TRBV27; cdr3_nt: TGTGCCAGCAGTCTCACAGGAGGGGAGACCCAGTACTTC; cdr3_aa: CASSLTGGETQYF
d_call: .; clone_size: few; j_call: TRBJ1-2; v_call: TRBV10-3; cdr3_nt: TGTGCCATCAGTGACAGGGTCGAGTATGGCTACACCTTC; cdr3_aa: CAISDRVEYGYTF
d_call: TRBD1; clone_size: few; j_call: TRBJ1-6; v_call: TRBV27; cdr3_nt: TGTGCCAGCAGTTTGTGGTCAGGGGGCGATTCACCCCTCCACTTT; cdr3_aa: CASSLWSGGDSPLHF
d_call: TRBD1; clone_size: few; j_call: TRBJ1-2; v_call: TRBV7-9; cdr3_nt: TGTGCCGGCAGCTCCTCGGACAGGCCCTATTTGACCTATGGCTACACCTTC; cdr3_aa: CAGSSSDRPYLTYGYTF
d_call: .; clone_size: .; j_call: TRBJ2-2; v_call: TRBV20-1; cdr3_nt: TGCAGTGCTAGATGGGGCAGGGGGAACACCGGGGAGCTGTTTTTT; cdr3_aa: CSARWGRGNTGELFF
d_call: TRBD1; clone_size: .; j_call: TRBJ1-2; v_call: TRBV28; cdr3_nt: TGTGCCAGCAGTTTACCCGGGACAGAGGGGGTTAACTATGGCTACACCTTC; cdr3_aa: CASSLPGTEGVNYGYTF
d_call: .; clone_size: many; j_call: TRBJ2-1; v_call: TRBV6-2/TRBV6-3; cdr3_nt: TGTGCCAGCAGTTACTCGCAAGCAAGATACAATGAGCAGTTCTTC; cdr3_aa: CASSYSQARYNEQFF
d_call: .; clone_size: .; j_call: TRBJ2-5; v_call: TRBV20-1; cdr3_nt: TGCAGTGCTAGAGATCCGCAGAGCCAAGAGACCCAGTACTTC; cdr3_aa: CSARDPQSQETQYF
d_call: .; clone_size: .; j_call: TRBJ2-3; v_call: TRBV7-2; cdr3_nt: TGTGCCAGCAGCTTAGCCCAAGATACGCAGTATTTT; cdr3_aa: CASSLAQDTQYF
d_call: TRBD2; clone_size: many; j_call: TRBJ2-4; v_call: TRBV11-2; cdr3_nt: TGTGCCAGCAGCTTACTAGCGGGGACAGCCAAAAACATTCAGTACTTC; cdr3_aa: CASSLLAGTAKNIQYF
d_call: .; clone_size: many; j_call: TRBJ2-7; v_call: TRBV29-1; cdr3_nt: TGCAGCGTTGGGACGGTGAGCTCCTACGAGCAGTACTTC; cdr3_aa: CSVGTVSSYEQYF
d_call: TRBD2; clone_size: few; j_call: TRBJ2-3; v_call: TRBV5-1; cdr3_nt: TGCGCCAGGAGAGTAGCGGGGTGGAGCACAGATACGCAGTATTTT; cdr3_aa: CARRVAGWSTDTQYF
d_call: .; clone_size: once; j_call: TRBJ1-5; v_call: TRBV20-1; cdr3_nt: TGCAGTACTAGATATGGTATTAGCAATCAGCCCCAGCATTTT; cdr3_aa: CSTRYGISNQPQHF